Shown below are 31 T cell receptor beta chains from a single sample sequenced in a study of shared clonotypes between healthy human individuals. Sequencing used immunoSEQ multiplex PCR; TCRdb keeps in-frame clones, though not all of them. The data contain about 2.4 million clones, 80% to 95% of them seen just once; the ten biggest clones take up 0.35% to 0.45%. The specimen was naive CD4+ T cells from PBMCs. Regarding subset: CD45RA+ positively selected. These receptors originate from a young man in good health. Some clones in this sample may be carry-over from other donors' samples.

The table lists this clone with a count of one. The chain links TRBV6-1 to TRBJ1-5; D is uncertain. The germline gives CDR1 MNHNS, CDR2 SASEGT. V gave up 2 bases and J gave up 2 bases, with 19 bases separating them. This CDR3 has 18 amino acids. The CDR3 DNA follows: TGTGCCAGCAGTGAATATCCGCTAAGCGGGTATCGCAATCAGCCCCAGCATTTT. Translated: CASSEYPLSGYRNQPQHF.

The chain combines TRBV19 with TRBJ1-2; tentatively, D is TRBD1 (6 bases). V was trimmed by 3 bases and J by 5 bases, leaving 13 bases between them. Germline V lookup: CDR1 LNHDA, CDR2 SQIVND (reference sequence). The CDR3 sequence is 14 residues long. CDR3 coding DNA: TGTGCCAGTAGTATGAGAGGGGGGCCGTATGGCTACACCTTC. Encoded protein: CASSMRGGPYGYTF. Full variable domain (outside the CDR3, taken from reference TRBV19 and TRBJ1-2): DGGITQSPKYLFRKEGQNVTLSCEQNLNHDAMYWYRQDPGQGLRLIYYSQIVNDFQKGDIAEGYSVSREKKESFPLTVTSAQKNPTAFYLCASSMRGGPYGYTFGSGTRLTVV.

This clone was observed a few times. This chain joins TRBV27 and TRBJ1-5; D ambiguous. The V end lost 6 bases, the J end lost 5 bases, and 5 bases lay between the germline ends. The germline V gene has CDR1 MNHEY and CDR2 SMNVEV (reference sequence). This CDR3 spans 11 amino acids. The CDR3 loop is CASREDQPQHF. CDR3 nucleotides: TGTGCCAGCAGGGAGGATCAGCCCCAGCATTTT.

A word on this clone: Different DNA sequences within this sample yield the same CDR3. The rearrangement joins TRBV2 to TRBJ2-6; the match to TRBD1 covers 7 bases. This CDR3 has 18 amino acids. Unmatched junction bases numbered 15, after V lost 10 bases and J lost 0 bases. Germline V gene lookup returns CDR1 SNHLY and CDR2 FYNNEI. The CDR3 nucleotides read TGTGCCACCCGGACAGGAGGCTTCCTTAGCTCTGGGGCCAACGTCCTGACTTTC. Protein product: CATRTGGFLSSGANVLTF.

Details on this clone: This specimen includes other DNA sequences encoding the same CDR3. The chain links TRBV4-1 to TRBJ2-5; 8 bases match TRBD2. V lost 0 bases to trimming and J lost 4 bases; unmatched junction nucleotides: 1. Germline values: CDR1 MGHRA, CDR2 YSYEKL. This CDR3 region has 14 residues. CDR3 coding DNA: TGCGCCAGCAGCCAAGACCGGGGGGGAGAGACCCAGTACTTC. Translated: CASSQDRGGETQYF.

In this sample, this clone turned up a few times. The chain links TRBV7-2 to TRBJ1-2; 7 bases align to TRBD1. The CDR3 is 14 residues long. Germline CDR1 SGHTA, CDR2 FQGNSA. The trim removed 5 bases at V and 2 bases at J, leaving 5 bases unmatched. The CDR3 DNA follows: TGTGCCAGCAGCATCCAACAGGGGAACTATGGCTACACCTTC. Translated, it gives CASSIQQGNYGYTF.

This chain uses TRBV9 with TRBJ2-1; tentative D call: TRBD2 (6 bases). Per the germline V gene, CDR1 is SGDLS and CDR2 is YYNGEE. Trimming took 4 bases from V and 3 from J, leaving 11 bases between them. The CDR3 is 14 amino acids. The CDR3 protein is CASSLSGDYNEQFF. The CDR3 nucleotides are TGTGCCAGCAGCCTTAGCGGAGACTACAATGAGCAGTTCTTC.

The chain employs TRBV2 and TRBJ2-5, with D uncertain. The CDR3 is made up of 14 amino acids. V was shortened by 3 bases and J by 3 bases, with 11 bases between the two germline ends. Germline V gene lookup returns CDR1 SNHLY and CDR2 FYNNEI. The CDR3 spells CASSEMVAEETQYF. The CDR3 DNA reads as TGTGCCAGCAGTGAGATGGTAGCTGAAGAGACCCAGTACTTC. The entire variable domain, with the rest obtained from reference TRBV2 and TRBJ2-5, is as follows: EPEVTQTPSHQVTQMGQEVILRCVPISNHLYFYWYRQILGQKVEFLVSFYNNEISEKSEIFDDQFSVERPDGSNFTLKIRSTKLEDSAMYFCASSEMVAEETQYFGPGTRLLVL.

The chain joins TRBV29-1 to TRBJ2-1, with D uncertain. There are 13 residues in the CDR3. The V end lost 3 bases, the J end lost 1 base, and 7 bases lay between the germline ends. Germline V gene lookup returns CDR1 SQVTM and CDR2 ANQGSEA. The CDR3: CSVEGSSYNEQFF. The CDR3 bases are TGCAGCGTTGAGGGTAGTTCCTACAATGAGCAGTTCTTC.

The chain is built from TRBV28 and TRBJ1-2; possible D gene TRBD1, 6 bases. This CDR3 contains 17 residues. Germline CDR1 is MDHEN and CDR2 is SYDVKM. V was trimmed by 6 bases and J by 8 bases, leaving 28 bases between them. CDR3 in amino acids: CASSRLAGDISIRGYTF. In DNA, the CDR3 is TGTGCCAGCAGCCGCTTGGCAGGGGACATATCTATTCGAGGCTACACCTTC.

V gene TRBV7-2 combines with J gene TRBJ2-3; D gene ambiguous. This CDR3 region has 16 residues. Trimming removed 5 bases from V and 1 base from J, with 16 bases in between. Germline loops: CDR1 SGHTA, CDR2 FQGNSA. In nucleotides, the CDR3 is TGTGCCAGCAGCCCCTCTTTTGGGTTTGGCACAGATACGCAGTATTTT. It yields the protein CASSPSFGFGTDTQYF.

Details on this clone: Other DNA sequences of this sample code for an identical CDR3. This chain uses TRBV20-1 with TRBJ2-1; D is ambiguous. The CDR3 is 10 amino acids. CDR1 and CDR2 from the germline V gene are DFQATT and SNEGSKA (reference sequence). Trimming pared 3 bases from V and 9 bases from J, leaving 6 bases between. The CDR3 region is CSASGREQFF. For the CDR3, the DNA is TGCAGTGCTAGTGGTCGTGAGCAGTTCTTC.

The V and J genes are TRBV6-5 and TRBJ2-1, with no clear D. This CDR3 spans 14 amino acids. V was shortened by 0 bases and J by 7 bases, with 10 bases between the two germline ends. The germline V gene has CDR1 MNHEY and CDR2 SVGAGI. CDR3 protein: CASSYSPSVNEQFF. The CDR3 nucleotides read TGTGCCAGCAGTTACTCCCCGAGTGTGAATGAGCAGTTCTTC.

The rearrangement uses TRBV4-3 and TRBJ2-3, with 8 bases fitting TRBD2. This CDR3 is built from 16 residues. After removal of 4 bases from V and 0 bases from J, the junction contained 6 bases not matched to a gene. Germline CDR1 reads LGHNA; CDR2 reads YSLEER. CDR3 in amino acids: CASSRSVAGSTDTQYF. The CDR3 region has the DNA TGCGCCAGCAGCCGATCGGTAGCGGGAAGCACAGATACGCAGTATTTT.

The chain recombines TRBV10-3 with TRBJ2-3; D uncertain. Germline V CDR1 and CDR2: ENHRY, SYGVKD. Trimming left V 2 bases short and J 2 bases short, with 14 bases between. The CDR3 extends over 16 amino acids. CDR3 loop: CAISENTQPITDTQYF. As DNA, the CDR3 is TGTGCCATCAGTGAGAACACACAGCCGATCACAGATACGCAGTATTTT.

The genes are TRBV10-2 and TRBJ2-7, with 7 bases matching TRBD2. V gave up 0 bases and J gave up 1 base; unmatched junction bases: 9. The CDR3 consists of 17 residues. Germline CDR1 reads WSHSY; CDR2 reads SAAADI. CDR3 DNA: TGCGCCAGCAGTGAGTCGACGGGGCGGGAGTCGTCCTACGAGCAGTACTTC. It yields the protein CASSESTGRESSYEQYF.

The chain recombines TRBV5-1 with TRBJ2-7; the D gene is possibly TRBD2 (6 bases). CDR3 size: 14 residues. Germline V lookup: CDR1 SGHRS, CDR2 YFSETQ. V was pared by 2 bases and J by 7 bases, with 16 bases between. The CDR3 spells CASSFGRWAGEQYF. The CDR3 DNA sequence: TGCGCCAGCAGCTTTGGGAGGTGGGCGGGTGAGCAGTACTTC.

The genes are TRBV5-1 and TRBJ1-2, with 7 nucleotides matching TRBD1. Germline V gene data show CDR1 as SGHRS and CDR2 as YFSETQ. Unmatched junction bases numbered 4, after V lost 0 bases and J lost 5 bases. CDR3 size: 14 residues. CDR3 loop: CASSLGDSFYGYTF. CDR3 bases: TGCGCCAGCAGCTTGGGGGACAGCTTTTATGGCTACACCTTC.

This clone was observed once. This chain connects TRBV2 to TRBJ2-5; D not certain. The germline V gene encodes CDR1 SNHLY and CDR2 FYNNEI. The V end was cut by 5 bases, the J end by 2 bases, with 12 bases between. The CDR3 sequence is 14 residues long. CDR3 region: CASSPRTRQETQYF. CDR3 sequence (DNA): TGTGCCAGCAGTCCCCGGACCCGTCAAGAGACCCAGTACTTC. Full variable domain (remainder filled in from reference TRBV2 and TRBJ2-5): EPEVTQTPSHQVTQMGQEVILRCVPISNHLYFYWYRQILGQKVEFLVSFYNNEISEKSEIFDDQFSVERPDGSNFTLKIRSTKLEDSAMYFCASSPRTRQETQYFGPGTRLLVL.

This chain uses TRBV7-2 with TRBJ2-7; 7 nucleotides match TRBD2. The CDR3 length is 14 residues. The V and J ends lost 5 bases and 3 bases, in that order; junction bases with no gene match: 7. Per the germline V gene, CDR1 is SGHTA and CDR2 is FQGNSA. Written as DNA, the CDR3 is TGTGCCAGCAGCCCTCCTGCGGGGGTCTACGAGCAGTACTTC. It is translated as CASSPPAGVYEQYF.

This clone was detected a few times. The chain carries TRBV11-1 and TRBJ1-5, with D possibly matching TRBD1 (5 bases). CDR3 length equals 14 residues. Germline V gives CDR1 SGHAT, CDR2 FQDESV (reference sequence). Trimming stripped 5 bases from V and 7 bases from J, with 15 bases between. DNA of the CDR3: TGTGCCAGCAGCCGTCGGGGGGACGGACAGCCCCAGCATTTT. This gives the protein CASSRRGDGQPQHF.

This chain uses TRBV28 with TRBJ2-7; tentative D call: TRBD2 (5 bases). The germline V and J ends were trimmed by 8 bases and 3 bases, with 17 bases remaining between them. The CDR3 covers 14 residues. CDR1 and CDR2 from the germline V gene are MDHEN and SYDVKM. CDR3 amino acids: CASRASGFIYEQYF. The CDR3 coding sequence is TGTGCCAGCCGTGCGAGCGGATTTATCTACGAGCAGTACTTC.

The genes are TRBV11-2 and TRBJ1-1; 9 nucleotides match TRBD1. With 2 bases clipped from V and 6 bases from J, the junction kept 10 bases outside the gene matches. Germline lookup yields CDR1 SGHAT and CDR2 FQNNGV. CDR3 length: 16 residues. CDR3 nucleotides: TGTGCCAGCAGCTTATTCACAGGGGGCATTAACTCTGAAGCTTTCTTT. Encoded protein: CASSLFTGGINSEAFF.

This rearrangement joins TRBV2 to TRBJ2-5, with 8 bases matching TRBD1. CDR3 length: 14 amino acids. The V segment lost 6 bases and the J segment 2 bases; nucleotides outside the gene matches: 5. In germline, CDR1 is SNHLY, CDR2 FYNNEI. CDR3 nucleotide sequence: TGTGCCAGCAGCTACGGGACAGGACAAGAGACCCAGTACTTC. It codes for CASSYGTGQETQYF.

The gene calls are TRBV9 and TRBJ1-3, with D hard to call. V gave up 0 bases and J gave up 4 bases, with 14 bases separating them. CDR1 SGDLS and CDR2 YYNGEE come from the germline V gene. CDR3 length: 16 amino acids. The CDR3 protein is CASSVGPARGGNTIYF. The CDR3, as DNA: TGTGCCAGCAGCGTAGGGCCGGCCCGCGGGGGAAACACCATATATTTT.

The chain is built from TRBV2 and TRBJ1-2, with D maybe TRBD1 (5 bases). The CDR3 loop spans 14 amino acids. V gave up 8 bases and J gave up 6 bases, with 19 bases separating them. Germline V gene lookup returns CDR1 SNHLY and CDR2 FYNNEI. DNA for the CDR3: TGTGCCAGCGGTCTTCAGTCAAGGGGAGATGGCTACACCTTC. Translation: CASGLQSRGDGYTF.

The chain employs TRBV28 and TRBJ1-4; 7 bases are shared with TRBD1. This CDR3 is built from 17 residues. CDR1 is MDHEN and CDR2 is SYDVKM in the germline V gene. V shed 5 bases and J 0 bases; nucleotides not matched to a gene: 9. The CDR3 reads CASSPTDRAATNEKLFF. The CDR3, as DNA: TGTGCCAGCAGTCCGACCGACAGGGCAGCAACTAATGAAAAACTGTTTTTT.

The chain is built from TRBV4-1 and TRBJ1-2; 8 nucleotides agree with TRBD1. Germline values: CDR1 MGHRA, CDR2 YSYEKL. This CDR3 comprises 14 residues. The junction had 9 bases not matched to a gene; V was cut back by 4 bases and J by 8 bases. CDR3 DNA sequence: TGCGCCAGCAGCCCGATTGGACAGGGTGGGGGCTACACCTTC. Its protein product is CASSPIGQGGGYTF.

This chain joins TRBV27 and TRBJ1-2, with TRBD1 matching 8 bases. The J segment lost 4 bases and the V segment lost 6 bases, leaving 10 bases of the junction unmatched. The length of the CDR3 is 15 residues. From germline, CDR1 is MNHEY and CDR2 SMNVEV (reference sequence). DNA for the CDR3: TGTGCCAGCAGCGGAGCCGGGACAGGAATCTATGGCTACACCTTC. Its protein is CASSGAGTGIYGYTF.

V is TRBV4-1 and J is TRBJ2-5, with TRBD2 matching 9 bases. The germline gives CDR1 MGHRA, CDR2 YSYEKL. Losses at the gene ends were 4 bases for V and 5 bases for J; bases not matched to a gene: 11. This CDR3 is built from 16 residues. This CDR3 is CASSRGPHLAGETQYF. CDR3 in DNA: TGCGCCAGCAGCCGCGGCCCCCATCTAGCGGGGGAGACCCAGTACTTC.

CDR3 region: CASSLAAAGANVLTF. Here the CDR3 DNA reads TGCGCCAGCAGCTTGGCCGCTGCTGGGGCCAACGTCCTGACTTTC. This rearrangement joins TRBV5-1 to TRBJ2-6; D not certain. Germline V lookup: CDR1 SGHRS, CDR2 YFSETQ. V lost 0 bases and J 2 bases, leaving 6 bases between the germline ends. The CDR3 extends over 15 amino acids.